This passage covers 30 T cell receptor beta chains from one sample sequenced in a study of CD8 T cells in Susac syndrome (dated by TCRdb to the late 2010s). Library prep was done by the immunoSEQ multiplex PCR assay. RNA was extracted using the RNeasy kit, and roughly 0.45 to 1 microgram was reverse transcribed with random hexamers. The public sequencing data were trimmed at Q25 with fastp and processed into clonotypes with MiXCR by TCRdb, which kept only in-frame beta chains. Every CDR3 protein is listed once, alongside the most common genes and DNA of its rows. This sample lists 180,000 or so distinct CDR3 sequences; 90% to 95% were detected once. The ten largest account for 0.14% of the sample. Sequenced sample: CD4+ T cells from PBMCs. The receptors shown here come from a human donor in good health.

The V call is TRBV13, the J call TRBJ2-1; D possibly corresponds to TRBD2 (6 bases). The V gene lost 9 bases and the J gene lost 7 bases, with 22 bases spanning the gap. The CDR3 has 15 amino acids. Germline V gives CDR1 PRHDT, CDR2 FYEKMQ (reference sequence). The CDR3 nucleotides read TGTGCCAGTCACCCCCCGGGGGATCGGGGGAATGAGCAGTTCTTC. Translating it yields CASHPPGDRGNEQFF.

With regard to this clonotype: One junction end does not reproduce the germline sequence, and a read error may be involved. This rearrangement joins TRBV7-8 to TRBJ2-5; 10 bases are a match to TRBD2. The CDR3 extends over 15 amino acids. From germline, CDR1 is SGHVS and CDR2 FQNEAQ. The CDR3 DNA sequence: TGTGCCAGCAGCATAGCGGGGGGATACCAAGAGACCCAGTACTTC. Its protein product is CASSIAGGYQETQYF.

The sample holds one count of this clonotype. The genes are TRBV27 and TRBJ2-7; tentative D call: TRBD2 (6 bases). CDR3 length equals 15 residues. Looked up from germline, CDR1 is MNHEY and CDR2 is SMNVEV (reference sequence). With 2 bases removed from V and 0 bases from J, the gap between germline ends came to 11 bases. The CDR3: CASSLRRGGSYEQYF. The CDR3 DNA follows: TGTGCCAGCAGTTTACGGCGGGGCGGCTCCTACGAGCAGTACTTC.

The chain uses TRBV11-2 and TRBJ2-5, with D perhaps matching TRBD2 (6 bases). Germline V gives CDR1 SGHAT, CDR2 FQNNGV. Between the trimmed V and J ends, which lost 10 bases and 3 bases, there was a span of 15 bases. This CDR3 contains 13 residues. The CDR3 loop reads CATGVASEETQYF. In nucleotides, the CDR3 is TGTGCCACCGGGGTGGCTAGCGAAGAGACCCAGTACTTC.

The V gene is TRBV7-8, the J gene TRBJ2-2, with D unresolved. V lost 5 bases, J lost 8 bases, and 12 bases lay in between. Germline CDR1 and CDR2: SGHVS and FQNEAQ. The CDR3 consists of 13 residues. The CDR3 here is CASSNVVSGELFF. CDR3 sequence (DNA): TGTGCCAGCAGCAATGTAGTATCTGGGGAGCTGTTTTTT. Full variable domain (remainder filled in from reference TRBV7-8 and TRBJ2-2): GAGVSQSPRYKVAKRGQDVALRCDPISGHVSLFWYQQALGQGPEFLTYFQNEAQLDKSGLPSDRFFAERPEGSVSTLKIQRTQQEDSAVYLCASSNVVSGELFFGEGSRLTVL.

The rearrangement links TRBV20-1 to TRBJ1-2; the match to TRBD1 covers 12 bases. CDR3 size: 15 residues. Germline V gene sequence: CDR1 DFQATT, CDR2 SNEGSKA (reference sequence). After removal of 6 bases from V and 8 bases from J, the junction contained 13 bases not matched to a gene. In DNA form, the CDR3 reads TGCAGTGCCACCCGGACCGGGACAGGGGGCTCAGGCTACACCTTC. Encoded protein: CSATRTGTGGSGYTF.

V gene TRBV19 combines with J gene TRBJ1-5, with D perhaps matching TRBD1 (5 bases). Trimming removed 3 bases at V and 3 bases at J, with 12 bases between. Germline CDR1 and CDR2: LNHDA and SQIVND (reference sequence). This CDR3 comprises 15 residues. This CDR3 is CASSMVGAINQPQHF. CDR3 DNA: TGTGCCAGTAGTATGGTAGGGGCGATCAATCAGCCCCAGCATTTT.

The V call is TRBV28, the J call TRBJ2-5; the D call may be TRBD1 or TRBD2 (6 bases each). The V gene's germline CDR1 is MDHEN and CDR2 SYDVKM. Trimming pared 2 bases from V and 0 bases from J, leaving 22 bases between. The CDR3 loop spans 19 amino acids. CDR3 amino acids: CASSLVGRSGGPDQETQYF. The DNA of the CDR3 is TGTGCCAGCAGTTTAGTCGGGAGAAGTGGGGGCCCCGACCAAGAGACCCAGTACTTC.

This rearrangement joins TRBV4-1 to TRBJ2-5, with D tentatively TRBD2 (6 bases). CDR1 MGHRA and CDR2 YSYEKL come from the germline V gene. Trimming cost V 3 bases and J 5 bases, with 16 bases left between them. The CDR3 loop spans 15 amino acids. The CDR3 is CASSQGPGAIETQYF. CDR3 DNA sequence: TGCGCCAGCAGCCAGGGCCCGGGAGCCATTGAGACCCAGTACTTC.

The CDR3 DNA reads as TGTGCCAGCAGCCACTCTATCGCCGGGCAAAACTATGGCTACACCTTC. The encoded protein is CASSHSIAGQNYGYTF. The chain employs TRBV3-1 and TRBJ1-2, with D unresolved. The CDR3 loop spans 16 amino acids. Deletions cut 3 bases from V and 2 bases from J, with 16 bases between. Per the germline V gene, CDR1 is LGHDT and CDR2 is YNNKEL (reference sequence).

This chain links TRBV29-1 with TRBJ1-4; 8 bases map to TRBD1. CDR1 and CDR2 (germline): SQVTM, ANQGSEA. The CDR3 is made up of 14 amino acids. Trimming removed 6 bases from V and 4 bases from J; junction bases left unmatched: 7. CDR3 DNA: TGCAGCGTACTAGACAGGGGTAGTAATGAAAAACTGTTTTTT. Translated, it gives CSVLDRGSNEKLFF.

The chain combines TRBV7-2 with TRBJ2-5; D is unclear. CDR1 SGHTA and CDR2 FQGNSA come from the germline V gene. The V and J ends lost 2 bases and 0 bases respectively, with 13 bases between them. The CDR3 loop spans 16 amino acids. The CDR3 loop is CASSLRPSEYQETQYF. The CDR3 DNA follows: TGTGCCAGCAGCTTAAGACCGAGCGAGTACCAAGAGACCCAGTACTTC.

In the case of this clonotype: Germline is not matched at one junction end, which may reflect a read error. The V gene is TRBV29-1, the J gene TRBJ2-7, with 7 nucleotides matching TRBD2. Germline V gene sequence: CDR1 SQVTM, CDR2 ANQGSEA. The CDR3 covers 13 residues. DNA for the CDR3: TGCAGCGTTGATCGGGGGGACTCCAACGAGCAGTACTTC. This codes for CSVDRGDSNEQYF.

The chain has TRBV30 and TRBJ1-1; TRBD1 aligns across 10 bases. The germline V gene encodes CDR1 GTSNPN and CDR2 SVGIG (reference sequence). Trimming at V came to 0 bases and at J to 3 bases, leaving 7 bases not matched to a gene. The CDR3 extends over 16 amino acids. The CDR3 nucleotides read TGTGCCTGGAGTGTACGGACAGGGGGTTCCCACACTGAAGCTTTCTTT. This translates into CAWSVRTGGSHTEAFF.

The CDR3 sequence: CAISETNEQFF. The CDR3 nucleotides are TGTGCCATCAGCGAAACCAATGAGCAGTTCTTC. This chain joins TRBV10-3 and TRBJ2-1; no clear D gene. Germline values: CDR1 ENHRY, CDR2 SYGVKD. This CDR3 comprises 11 residues. Trimming stripped 6 bases from V and 6 bases from J, with 6 bases between.

This chain uses TRBV4-3 with TRBJ2-7, with TRBD1 identical over 9 bases. Germline CDR1 LGHNA, CDR2 YSLEER. The CDR3 contains 15 residues. J lost 6 bases, V lost 1 base, and 7 bases had no gene match. CDR3 sequence (DNA): TGCGCCAGCAGCCAAGGGGGGACAGGGCCAATCGAGCAGTACTTC. Encoded protein: CASSQGGTGPIEQYF.

The genes are TRBV6-2 or TRBV6-3 and TRBJ1-5, with D perhaps matching TRBD1 (5 bases). Trimming removed 7 bases from V and 1 base from J, with 17 bases in between. Per the germline V gene, CDR1 is MNHEY and CDR2 is SVGEGT. This CDR3 contains 16 residues. The CDR3 sequence: CASTSSQGSSNQPQHF. CDR3 in DNA: TGTGCCAGCACCTCGAGTCAGGGATCGAGCAATCAGCCCCAGCATTTT.

The chain recombines TRBV14 with TRBJ2-7, with 10 bases matching TRBD2. Trimming at V came to 1 base and at J to 4 bases, leaving 1 base not matched to a gene. The CDR3 has 14 residues. Germline V gives CDR1 SGHDN, CDR2 FVKESK. The CDR3 DNA reads as TGTGCCAGCAGCCAAGGGACTAGCGGATACGAGCAGTACTTC. Translating it yields CASSQGTSGYEQYF.

CDR3 amino acids: CSASREISNQPQHF. The DNA for the CDR3 is TGCAGTGCTAGTCGGGAAATTAGCAATCAGCCCCAGCATTTT. This rearrangement joins TRBV20-1 to TRBJ1-5; D gene unclear. V was clipped by 3 bases and J by 0 bases, with 9 bases between them. The germline gives CDR1 DFQATT, CDR2 SNEGSKA (reference sequence). The CDR3 contains 14 residues.

The chain carries TRBV20-1 and TRBJ1-5, with D unclear. The CDR3 is 12 residues long. The germline CDR1 and CDR2 sequences are DFQATT and SNEGSKA (reference sequence). Trimming pared 2 bases from V and 5 bases from J, leaving 7 bases between. CDR3 in amino acids: CSARHRDQPQHF. For the CDR3, the DNA is TGCAGTGCTAGACACCGGGATCAGCCCCAGCATTTT.

The chain links TRBV27 to TRBJ2-1; 9 positions match TRBD2. Per the germline V gene, CDR1 is MNHEY and CDR2 is SMNVEV (reference sequence). The V gene end was trimmed by 6 bases and the J gene end by 3 bases; junction bases not matched to a gene: 6. The CDR3 runs to 15 residues. CDR3 amino acids: CASRPGTSHYNEQFF. The CDR3 region has the DNA TGTGCCAGCAGGCCCGGGACTAGCCACTACAATGAGCAGTTCTTC.

A single count supports this clonotype. The V call is TRBV3-1, the J call TRBJ1-5, with D hard to call. The V and J ends lost 2 bases and 9 bases respectively, with 8 bases between them. The germline gives CDR1 LGHDT, CDR2 YNNKEL (reference sequence). The CDR3 is made up of 12 amino acids. The CDR3 DNA follows: TGTGCCAGCAGCCAAAGCGGAACGCCCCAGCATTTT. This encodes CASSQSGTPQHF.

This clonotype was seen once. V is TRBV12-3 or TRBV12-4 and J is TRBJ1-1; D uncertain. Trimming took off 7 bases at V and 0 bases at J, with 18 bases between the two ends. This CDR3 has 16 residues. The CDR3 protein is CASTPDPAGLNTEAFF. CDR3 nucleotides: TGTGCCAGCACCCCCGATCCGGCGGGATTGAACACTGAAGCTTTCTTT.

This clonotype was counted once. The CDR3 nucleotides read TGTGCCAGCTCACCACTGGATCAGTCCGGGGAGCTGTTTTTT. Translating gives CASSPLDQSGELFF. The chain joins TRBV18 to TRBJ2-2; D ambiguous. The CDR3 contains 14 residues. Deletions cut 1 base from V and 6 bases from J, with 9 bases between. CDR1 and CDR2 from the germline V gene are KGHSH and LQKENI. The entire variable domain, with the rest obtained from reference TRBV18 and TRBJ2-2, is as follows: NAGVMQNPRHLVRRRGQEARLRCSPMKGHSHVYWYRQLPEEGLKFMVYLQKENIIDESGMPKERFSAEFPKEGPSILRIQQVVRGDSAAYFCASSPLDQSGELFFGEGSRLTVL.

The V gene is TRBV15, the J gene TRBJ2-3, with 9 bases lining up with TRBD1. The germline V gene encodes CDR1 LNHNV and CDR2 YYDKDF (reference sequence). The V gene end was trimmed by 5 bases and the J gene end by 4 bases; junction bases not matched to a gene: 10. The CDR3 has 16 residues. CDR3 in DNA: TGTGCCACCAGCGGATTACCGGGACAGGGTTCAGATACGCAGTATTTT. Translating gives CATSGLPGQGSDTQYF.

As concerns this clonotype: The DNA is left out, because the CDR3 cannot be placed on it with certainty; the CDR3 is given as TCRdb lists it. The V and J genes are TRBV15 and TRBJ1-1. CDR1 is LNHNV and CDR2 is YYDKDF in the germline V gene (reference sequence). The CDR3 spans 16 residues, counting both ends. The CDR3 sequence: CATSRVNEFRTLKLSF.

This chain joins TRBV6-6 and TRBJ1-6, with 9 bases matching TRBD1. The CDR3 has 16 residues. In germline, CDR1 is MNHNY, CDR2 SVGAGI (reference sequence). J was trimmed by 4 bases and V by 4 bases; bases with no gene match: 5. In nucleotides, the CDR3 is TGTGCCAGCAGTTTCGGACAGGGGCAATATAATTCACCCCTCCACTTT. Amino acid sequence: CASSFGQGQYNSPLHF.

In DNA form, the CDR3 reads TGTGCCAGCAGTTACTTCCACGGCACTGAAGCTTTCTTT. Translating gives CASSYFHGTEAFF. The gene calls are TRBV6-5 and TRBJ1-1; D not certain. Per germline, CDR1 MNHEY and CDR2 SVGAGI. The V end lost 1 base, the J end lost 4 bases, and 7 bases lay between the germline ends. There are 13 residues in the CDR3.

The genes are TRBV27 and TRBJ2-5; D remains unclear. Per germline, CDR1 MNHEY and CDR2 SMNVEV (reference sequence). The CDR3 length is 14 residues. V gave up 0 bases and J gave up 0 bases, with 5 bases separating them. CDR3 nucleotide sequence: TGTGCCAGCAGTTTATCAATGTACCAAGAGACCCAGTACTTC. Its protein product is CASSLSMYQETQYF.

This sequence joins TRBV7-9 and TRBJ2-1; D call uncertain. Between the trimmed V and J ends, which lost 1 base and 5 bases, there was a span of 9 bases. Germline values: CDR1 SEHNR, CDR2 FQNEAQ (reference sequence). The CDR3 sequence is 14 residues long. The CDR3 region has the DNA TGTGCCAGCAGCTTAGGTGTTGGGCACAATGAGCAGTTCTTC. Translating it yields CASSLGVGHNEQFF. Full variable domain (outside the CDR3, taken from reference TRBV7-9 and TRBJ2-1): DTGVSQNPRHKITKRGQNVTFRCDPISEHNRLYWYRQTLGQGPEFLTYFQNEAQLEKSRLLSDRFSAERPKGSFSTLEIQRTEQGDSAMYLCASSLGVGHNEQFFGPGTRLTVL.